What follows are 24 T cell receptor beta chains derived from one specimen sequenced in a study of tumor-infiltrating lymphocytes in primary liver carcinoma. TCR beta cDNA was prepared out of about 510 ng total RNA by means of a constant-region primer. Slightly modified ARM-PCR served as the procedure for the TCR beta libraries. These libraries came from three rounds of nested multiplex PCR. Primers for the first two PCR rounds were TRBV1-TRBV30 forward primers and a C-beta reverse primer (roughly 10 cycles per round). One entry per CDR3 protein results from TCRdb running MiXCR on the multiplex PCR reads. The table records roughly 120,000 distinct CDR3 sequences, less than 80% of them present only once. Between roughly 17 and 33 mg of unsorted bulk tissue served as the source from which RNA and DNA were co-extracted. Sequencing input: liver tumor tissue from sampling region 1. Noted subset: tumor region T1, superior pole. These receptors came from a woman aged 55-70 years with primary liver carcinoma and hepatitis B virus infection.

Remarks on this clonotype: The junction does not match germline at one end; this may be a read error. The chain carries TRBV11-2 and TRBJ2-7; 8 nucleotides match TRBD1. The V gene's germline CDR1 is SGHAT and CDR2 FQNNGV. This CDR3 spans 16 amino acids. The CDR3 protein is CASSLASGTGGYDQYF. CDR3 sequence (DNA): TGTGCCAGCAGCTTAGCGTCGGGGACAGGTGGCTACGATCAGTACTTC.

This clonotype was recorded a few times. The rearrangement joins TRBV5-1 to TRBJ2-5; no firm D call. Germline lookup yields CDR1 SGHRS and CDR2 YFSETQ. This CDR3 contains 14 residues. Trimming removed 1 base at V and 5 bases at J, with 12 bases between. CDR3 sequence (DNA): TGCGCCAGCAGCTTGTCAGGTGGTTCGGAGACCCAGTACTTC. This encodes CASSLSGGSETQYF.

Worth noting for this clonotype: This may arise from a read error, as a much more abundant clone is one base away. This chain uses TRBV28 with TRBJ2-1; either TRBD1 or TRBD2 may fit D (5 bases each). CDR1 is MDHEN and CDR2 is SYDVKM in the germline V gene. The CDR3 is 12 residues long. CDR3 coding DNA: TGTGCCAGCAAGGGACCCTACAATGAGCGGTTCTTC. It is translated as CASKGPYNERFF.

V is TRBV19 and J is TRBJ2-2, with TRBD1 matching 7 bases. This CDR3 comprises 16 residues. CDR1 LNHDA and CDR2 SQIVND come from the germline V gene (reference sequence). The V gene end was trimmed by 8 bases and the J gene end by 5 bases; junction bases not matched to a gene: 14. The CDR3 spells CASRLGDSVRTGELFF. CDR3 DNA sequence: TGTGCCAGTCGCCTGGGGGACAGTGTACGGACCGGGGAGCTGTTTTTT.

The sample holds many counts of this clonotype. The chain couples TRBV12-3 or TRBV12-4 to TRBJ1-1; 9 bases fit TRBD1. The CDR3 sequence is 14 residues long. The J segment lost 1 base and the V segment lost 4 bases, leaving 1 base of the junction unmatched. The CDR3 coding sequence is TGTGCCAGCAGTTCGGACAGGGGGAACACTGAAGCTTTCTTT. Its translation is CASSSDRGNTEAFF.

As regards this clonotype: Given the absence of the conserved phenylalanine or tryptophan at the CDR3 end, a read error is likely. This rearrangement joins TRBV5-8 to TRBJ2-5; 8 positions agree with TRBD1. The CDR3 consists of 13 residues. The junction had 9 bases not matched to a gene; V was cut back by 7 bases and J by 7 bases. The germline V gene encodes CDR1 SGHTS and CDR2 YDEGEE. The CDR3 bases are TGTGCCAGCGGTTCCGGGACAGGAGGGACCCAGTACCTC. Translated, it gives CASGSGTGGTQYL.

The chain recombines TRBV11-2 with TRBJ2-2; the D gene is possibly TRBD1 (5 bases). The CDR3 runs to 15 residues. The germline V gene encodes CDR1 SGHAT and CDR2 FQNNGV. The V end was cut by 6 bases, the J end by 4 bases, with 15 bases between. The CDR3 here is CASSLYDSPTGELFF. The CDR3 DNA reads TGTGCCAGCAGTCTATACGACAGCCCCACCGGGGAGCTGTTTTTT.

The sample holds a few counts of this clonotype. The CDR3 sequence is CASSNPGANVLTF. CDR3 in DNA: TGTGCCAGTAGTAACCCTGGGGCCAACGTCCTGACTTTC. The chain links TRBV19 to TRBJ2-6, with D unresolved. Trimming took off 4 bases at V and 2 bases at J, with 3 bases between the two ends. Germline V CDR1 and CDR2: LNHDA, SQIVND (reference sequence). The CDR3 length is 13 residues. The whole variable domain, filled in from reference TRBV19 and TRBJ2-6, reads DGGITQSPKYLFRKEGQNVTLSCEQNLNHDAMYWYRQDPGQGLRLIYYSQIVNDFQKGDIAEGYSVSREKKESFPLTVTSAQKNPTAFYLCASSNPGANVLTFGAGSRLTVL.

The V gene is TRBV30, the J gene TRBJ1-6; 9 bases fit TRBD1. Per the germline V gene, CDR1 is GTSNPN and CDR2 is SVGIG (reference sequence). This CDR3 is built from 15 residues. V dropped 2 bases and J dropped 9; count of bases not matched to a gene: 8. The DNA of the CDR3 is TGTGCCTGGAGTCCGCCGGGACAGGGTGGTTCACCCCTCCACTTT. The encoded protein is CAWSPPGQGGSPLHF.

The rearrangement links TRBV25-1 to TRBJ2-2; weak D call: TRBD1 (6 bases). The CDR3 runs to 15 residues. The V gene lost 2 bases and the J gene lost 8 bases, with 15 bases spanning the gap. Germline values: CDR1 MGHDK, CDR2 SYGVNS. CDR3 sequence reads: CASSEPGQRSGELFF. In DNA, the CDR3 is TGTGCCAGCAGTGAACCCGGACAGCGTTCGGGGGAGCTGTTTTTT. The complete variable domain, with remaining parts taken from reference TRBV25-1 and TRBJ2-2, reads EADIYQTPRYLVIGTGKKITLECSQTMGHDKMYWYQQDPGMELHLIHYSYGVNSTEKGDLSSESTVSRIRTEHFPLTLESARPSHTSQYLCASSEPGQRSGELFFGEGSRLTVL.

With regard to this clonotype: A read error may be the cause here, since a much bigger clone is one base away. V is TRBV28 and J is TRBJ2-5; the D is unclear. Germline V CDR1 and CDR2: MDHEN, SYDVKM. This CDR3 comprises 13 residues. As DNA, the CDR3 is TGTGCCGGCAGTTTATCCGGTGTTGAGACCCAGTACTTC. Protein: CAGSLSGVETQYF. Full variable domain (missing parts from reference TRBV28 and TRBJ2-5): DVKVTQSSRYLVKRTGEKVFLECVQDMDHENMFWYRQDPGLGLRLIYFSYDVKMKEKGDIPEGYSVSREKKERFSLILESASTNQTSMYLCAGSLSGVETQYFGPGTRLLVL.

In the case of this clonotype: One junction end does not reproduce the germline sequence, and a read error may be involved. This chain uses TRBV11-2 with TRBJ2-6, with 7 nucleotides matching TRBD1. CDR1 SGHAT and CDR2 FQNNGV come from the germline V gene. The CDR3 consists of 15 residues. CDR3 residues: CASSLGGAGANAPTF. The CDR3 nucleotides are TGTGCCAGTAGCTTAGGGGGCGCAGGGGCCAACGCCCCGACTTTC.

Details on this clonotype: Relative to the germline gene, one junction end is altered; a read error may explain this. The chain joins TRBV5-4 to TRBJ2-1; no clear D. The CDR3 covers 13 residues. Germline V gene lookup returns CDR1 SGHNT and CDR2 YYREEE (reference sequence). The DNA of the CDR3 is TGTACCAGCAGCTTGGAGCGAGACAATGAGCAGTTCTTC. Protein: CTSSLERDNEQFF. The whole variable domain, filled in from reference TRBV5-4 and TRBJ2-1, reads ETGVTQSPTHLIKTRGQQVTLRCSSQSGHNTVSWYQQALGQGPQFIFQYYREEENGRGNFPPRFSGLQFPNYSSELNVNALELDDSALYLCTSSLERDNEQFFGPGTRLTVL.

Note on this clonotype: This may be a read error: a much more frequent sequence differs by one nucleotide. The chain joins TRBV4-2 to TRBJ2-2; the match to TRBD2 covers 13 bases. The CDR3 has 17 residues. Looked up from germline, CDR1 is LGHNA and CDR2 is YNFKEQ. The CDR3 reads CVSSQKGTSGVPGELFF. The CDR3 DNA reads TGTGTCAGCAGCCAAAAAGGGACTAGCGGGGTCCCCGGGGAGCTGTTTTTT.

Note on this clonotype: A read error may account for a junction end that differs from germline. The chain uses TRBV6-5 and TRBJ1-4; D gene uncertain. In germline, CDR1 is MNHEY, CDR2 SVGAGI. The CDR3 runs 14 residues. CDR3 bases: TGTGCCGGCAGGCTGACGGCTACGAATGAAAAACTGTTTTTT. This translates into CAGRLTATNEKLFF.

The gene calls are TRBV7-8 and TRBJ2-4; perhaps TRBD2 as D (5 bases). Trimming took off 4 bases at V and 2 bases at J, with 21 bases between the two ends. The CDR3 totals 18 residues. CDR1 and CDR2 from the germline V gene are SGHVS and FQNEAQ. CDR3 DNA sequence: TGTGCCAGCAGCTCCCGTTCCGAGGGCGCACAGTCCAAAAACATTCAGTACTTC. It encodes CASSSRSEGAQSKNIQYF.

This clonotype is judged medium-sized. J is TRBJ2-1 and V is TRBV28; D ambiguous. Per germline, CDR1 MDHEN and CDR2 SYDVKM. Deletions cut 3 bases from V and 8 bases from J, with 5 bases between. The CDR3 has 11 amino acids. The CDR3 DNA reads as TGTGCCAGCAGTTTGCCCCATGAGCAGTTCTTC. This encodes CASSLPHEQFF.

As regards this clonotype: This may be a read error, as it is one base from a much larger clone. The chain has TRBV29-1 and TRBJ2-2; 7 bases fit TRBD1. Germline lookup yields CDR1 SQVTM and CDR2 ANQGSEA. The CDR3 runs to 16 residues. The CDR3 loop is CSATGVPSFNTGEMFF. In DNA, the CDR3 is TGCAGCGCAACAGGGGTCCCCTCTTTCAACACCGGGGAGATGTTTTTT.

The chain links TRBV6-6 to TRBJ1-1, with no clear D. CDR1 is MNHNY and CDR2 is SVGAGI in the germline V gene (reference sequence). The V end lost 8 bases, the J end lost 10 bases, and 14 bases lay between the germline ends. The CDR3 loop spans 11 amino acids. The CDR3 region has the DNA TGTGCCAGCTCTAGGGAGCGGGGAGCTTTCTTT. Translation gives CASSRERGAFF.

With respect to this clonotype: At one of its ends the junction is not consistent with the germline gene, which may arise from a read error. V and J are TRBV11-2 and TRBJ2-1, with 9 bases that match TRBD2. CDR1 is SGHAT, CDR2 FQNNGV, per germline. The CDR3 has 16 residues. Here the CDR3 reads CAISGGSDYPRNEQLF. The DNA for the CDR3 is TGTGCCATCAGCGGGGGGAGCGACTACCCCCGGAATGAGCAGCTCTTC.

Points on this clonotype: It may be a read error: a sequence one base away is much more abundant. This chain connects TRBV12-3 or TRBV12-4 to TRBJ2-5, with TRBD2 matching 9 bases. The CDR3 is made up of 15 amino acids. CDR3 in DNA: TGTGTCAGCAGTTTACGTAGCGGGAGAGGAGAGACCCAGTACTTC. Amino acids: CVSSLRSGRGETQYF.

The chain carries TRBV20-1 and TRBJ1-5; TRBD1 might be the D (5 bases). In germline, CDR1 is DFQATT, CDR2 SNEGSKA (reference sequence). V was trimmed by 0 bases and J by 3 bases, leaving 9 bases between them. The length of the CDR3 is 14 residues. The CDR3 sequence is CSAREGEYNQPQHF. The CDR3 region has the DNA TGCAGTGCTAGAGAGGGGGAATACAATCAGCCCCAGCATTTT.

On this clonotype itself: A much larger clone lies one base from this, so it may be a read error. The V and J genes are TRBV6-6 and TRBJ2-7; no reliable D call. The CDR3 length is 13 residues. The ends were cut back, 5 bases at V and 6 bases at J, with 14 bases in the middle. CDR1 is MNHNY and CDR2 is SVGAGI in the germline V gene (reference sequence). CDR3 protein: CASSDGSQLEQYF. The CDR3 nucleotides read TGTGCCAGCAGTGACGGCTCACAGCTCGAGCAGTACTTC.

Turning to this clonotype: A much bigger clone sits one base away, suggesting this may be a read error. This rearrangement joins TRBV12-5 to TRBJ1-1; 10 bases align to TRBD1. Germline V lookup: CDR1 LGHNT, CDR2 FRNRAP. This CDR3 region has 16 residues. CDR3 nucleotides: TGTGCTAGTGGTCCTAAGGGACAGGGGATGAACACTGAAGCTATCTTT. This sequence encodes CASGPKGQGMNTEAIF.